This TCR beta chain derives from a study of radiation and T cells in renal cell carcinoma (dated by TCRdb to about 2020). Regarding the research as a whole: Samples came from a clinical trial, in which primary renal cell carcinomas received 15 Gy stereotactic body radiation therapy followed by nephrectomy 4 weeks later. In total, fewer than 55 samples, comprising some 25 tumors and some 27 peripheral blood samples, were subjected to TCR beta sequencing. In the approximately 53 samples combined, 4,016,671 unique CDR3 nucleotide sequences were found, encoding approximately 2,800,000 unique CDR3 amino acid sequences. Broad study findings and their caveats: Blood repertoire dynamics were not followed beyond 4 weeks after treatment. Because pretreatment tumor biopsies were not available, the study could not determine whether clonotypes were already present within the tumor at baseline. An increase in top tumor clonotypes in blood was observed from baseline to 2 weeks post-radiation, followed by contraction by 4 weeks, which was taken to suggest transient expansion of tumor-resident clones. Because the trial had a single-armed design, the trial could not examine how radiation dose or scheduling affected the TCR repertoire.

About this clone itself: This receptor's antigen is unknown. Base qualities are missing; no much larger clone stands one base away.

TCR beta libraries were generated from genomic DNA with the immunoSEQ kit, following the manufacturer's recommendations. For library preparation, a first multiplex PCR was performed with proprietary primers, followed by a second PCR in which unique barcodes were added, and bead cleanups were performed after each round. Each sample batch included a kit-provided positive control reaction and a negative control reaction. The final libraries were assessed on an Agilent 4200 TapeStation D1000 ScreenTape, pooled by volume, and quantified by qPCR. Sequencing was performed on an Illumina NextSeq500 using a MidOutput 150-cycle cartridge, with 156 Read1 cycles, 15 Index1 cycles, and the kit custom primers. The pooled library was loaded at roughly 0.93 pM, with an approximately 20% PhiX control spiked in. The authors processed their data as follows. Vendor-processed data were analyzed in R, and a clonotype was defined as all T cells sharing the same CDR3 nucleotide sequence. In the clone abundance analyses, frequencies in each sample were normalized to that sample's 10,000 most abundant clones. Public T cell clones, averaging fewer than five per sample, were removed before analysis. An abundance difference of at least 32-fold between compartments was the criterion for calling clonotypes tumor-enriched or baseline blood-enriched. Clonotypes expanded or contracted between blood time points were identified with a beta-binomial differential abundance model. The Baroni-Urbani and Buser coefficient was used to measure tumor-blood repertoire similarity, and groups were compared with two-tailed Wilcoxon tests in R. This immuneACCESS table, as held by TCRdb, lists in-frame sequences with V and J called but not all clones. Of the missing ones, under half trace to an unresolved V gene in checked studies; the others have no known cause. That table gives V, J and clone size, and the DNA gave D and trimming. The sample table lists about 59,000 clones, 60% to 85% of them with a count of one. 6% to 8% of the sample comes from the top ten.

From cysteine to phenylalanine, the CDR3 is 16 amino acids long. Of the read, only the CDR3 DNA is kept; its 48 bases are in frame from base 1. V is reduced by 4 bases and J by 8 bases, leaving a spacing of 21 bases between them. The germline V gene supplies CDR1 MGHRA and CDR2 YSYEKL. This specimen's time point label, per the study, means: baseline pretreatment blood. What this sample's treatment or condition label stands for: 15 Gy SBRT to primary tumor, nephrectomy 4 weeks later. To follow tumor-enriched clonotypes, serial peripheral blood was collected from radiation-treated patients at baseline and at 2 weeks and 4 weeks after SBRT. Renal cell carcinoma with clear cell pathology was present in all patients. Genomic DNA for TCR sequencing was prepared using the QIAamp DNA Blood Mini Kit (Qiagen). Only samples passing all quality control checks were included in the analyses.

The sample was blood, taken from a patient whose treatment included radiotherapy and nephrectomy. The source is a man aged 55 to 70 with renal cell carcinoma. The V gene is TRBV4-1 and the J gene is TRBJ1-3; the D gene is unclear. The DNA is as follows: TGCGCCAGCAGCCTAGCTAGGGAGGTATCAACGGACACCATATATTTT. The encoded protein is CASSLAREVSTDTIYF.